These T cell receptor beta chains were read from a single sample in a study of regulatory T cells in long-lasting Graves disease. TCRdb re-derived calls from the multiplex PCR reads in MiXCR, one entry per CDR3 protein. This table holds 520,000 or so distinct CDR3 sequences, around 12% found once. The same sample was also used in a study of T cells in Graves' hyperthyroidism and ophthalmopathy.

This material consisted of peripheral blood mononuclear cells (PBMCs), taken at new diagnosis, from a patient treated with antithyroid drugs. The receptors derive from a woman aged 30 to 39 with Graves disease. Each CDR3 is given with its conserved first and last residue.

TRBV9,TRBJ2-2,CASSVLAGVSTGELFF
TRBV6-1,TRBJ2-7,CASSIRDRSYEQYF
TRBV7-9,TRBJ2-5,CASSSGTSGRQTQYF
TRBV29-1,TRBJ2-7,CSVVAGGRIYEQYF
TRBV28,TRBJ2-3,CASMAGRDTDTQYF
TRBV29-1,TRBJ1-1,CSVTRGGTEAFF
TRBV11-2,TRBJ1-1,CASSLMDRSEAFF
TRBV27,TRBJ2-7,CASSLLGQRGPYEQYF
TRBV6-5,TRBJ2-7,CASSFIQGNEQYF
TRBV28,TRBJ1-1,CASSTRGIIPFPSMNTEAFF
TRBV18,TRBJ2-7,CASSPIRLSGTSGRGYEQYF
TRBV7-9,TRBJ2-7,CASSNSWEQYF
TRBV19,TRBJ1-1,CASKTLLRGTEAFF
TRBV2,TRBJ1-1,CASNRMNTEAFF
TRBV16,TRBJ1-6,CASSQSGGGRNSPLHF
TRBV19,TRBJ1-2,CATSRTNYGYTF
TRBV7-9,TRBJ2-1,CASSRTTSRYNEQFF
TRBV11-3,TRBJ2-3,CASSPFVGTDTQYF
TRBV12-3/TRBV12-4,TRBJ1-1,CASSSNGQGEAFF
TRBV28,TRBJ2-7,CASSLLGAREQYF
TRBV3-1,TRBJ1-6,CASSRGPGNSPLHF
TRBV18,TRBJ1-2,CASSPQAESYTF
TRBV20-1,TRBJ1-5,CSARPPQTGLYQPQHF
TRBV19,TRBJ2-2,CASSILALNTGEPFF
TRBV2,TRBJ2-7,CASRRKSDRGRYEQYF
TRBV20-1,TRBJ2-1,CSARGWASSYNEQFF
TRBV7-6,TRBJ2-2,CASSAGTGYTGELFF
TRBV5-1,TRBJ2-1,CASSLAPAGVNEQFF
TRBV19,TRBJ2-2,CASSMGGQGELFF
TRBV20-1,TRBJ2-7,CSARDSLLAGPIVTYEQYF
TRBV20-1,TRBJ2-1,CSARDCASGYNEQFF
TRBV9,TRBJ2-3,CASSVVPAPTDTQYF
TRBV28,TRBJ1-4,CASSFRGANEKLFF